This record looks at one T cell receptor beta chain sequence and its context. The sample comes from a study of blood T cell repertoires in COVID-19. Study information: Collection of acute and convalescent COVID-19 samples took place in the United States, Italy and Spain.

Per the original methods: Researchers report that nucleated cell counts were estimated from reference gene primer amplification. Clones were sequenced by immunoSEQ multiplex PCR, and TCRdb holds only the in-frame ones, with some missing. That table is the source of V, J and clone size, and D and trimming were worked out from the DNA. The sample lists 300,000 to 400,000 clones, 90% occurring once. V dropped 3 bases and J dropped 3; count of bases not matched to a gene: 3. This CDR3 is built from 14 residues. The germline gives CDR1 SGHDT, CDR2 YYEEEE. Enrollment of patients from Seattle took place during active infection, with longitudinal follow-up.

This sequence joins TRBV5-6 and TRBJ1-5; 7 bases are a match to TRBD1. Sample: peripheral blood. This TCR came from a young woman with COVID-19, enrolled during active disease. In nucleotides, the CDR3 is TGTGCCAGCAGCTCTGGGACAGCCAATCAGCCCCAGCATTTT. Protein: CASSSGTANQPQHF.